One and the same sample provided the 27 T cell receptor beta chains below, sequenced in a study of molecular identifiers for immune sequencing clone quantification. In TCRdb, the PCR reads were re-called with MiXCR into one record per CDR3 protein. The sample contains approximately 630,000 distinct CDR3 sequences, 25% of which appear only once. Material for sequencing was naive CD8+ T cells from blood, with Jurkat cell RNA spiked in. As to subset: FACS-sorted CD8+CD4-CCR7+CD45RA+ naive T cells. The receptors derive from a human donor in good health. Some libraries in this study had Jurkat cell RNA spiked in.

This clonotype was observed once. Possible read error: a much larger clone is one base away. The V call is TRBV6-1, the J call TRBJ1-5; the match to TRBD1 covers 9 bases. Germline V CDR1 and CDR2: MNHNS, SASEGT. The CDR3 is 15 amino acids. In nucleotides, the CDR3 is TGTGTCAGCAGTGAAGAGGGACAGGGCGCTCAGCCCCAGCATTTT. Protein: CVSSEEGQGAQPQHF.

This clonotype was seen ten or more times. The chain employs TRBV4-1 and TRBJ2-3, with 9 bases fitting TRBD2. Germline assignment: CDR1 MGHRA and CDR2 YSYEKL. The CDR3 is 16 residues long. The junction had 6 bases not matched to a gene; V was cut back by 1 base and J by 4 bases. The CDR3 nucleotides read TGCGCCAGCAGCCAAGGGATAGCGGGGGCGGCAGATACGCAGTATTTT. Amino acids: CASSQGIAGAADTQYF.

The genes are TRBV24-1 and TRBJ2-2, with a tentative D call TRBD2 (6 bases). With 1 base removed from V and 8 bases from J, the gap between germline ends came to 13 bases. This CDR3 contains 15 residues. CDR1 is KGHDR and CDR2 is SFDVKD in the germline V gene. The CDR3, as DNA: TGTGCCACCAGTGATTTCGGACTACCATCTGGGGAGCTGTTTTTT. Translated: CATSDFGLPSGELFF.

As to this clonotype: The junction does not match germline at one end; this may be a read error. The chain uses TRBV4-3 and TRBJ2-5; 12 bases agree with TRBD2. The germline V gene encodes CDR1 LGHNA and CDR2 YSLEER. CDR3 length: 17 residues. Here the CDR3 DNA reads TGCGCCGGCAGTCCGGAGCTAGCGGGGGGGGCGCATGAGACCCAGTGGTTC. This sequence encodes CAGSPELAGGAHETQWF.

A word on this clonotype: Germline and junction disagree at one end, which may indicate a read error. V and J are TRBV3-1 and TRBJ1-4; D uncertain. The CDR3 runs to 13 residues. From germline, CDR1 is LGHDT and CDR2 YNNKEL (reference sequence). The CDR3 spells CASSLSYNEKLLF. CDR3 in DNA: TGTGCCAGCAGCCTGTCCTATAATGAAAAACTGCTTTTT. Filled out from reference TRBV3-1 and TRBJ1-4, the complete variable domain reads DTAVSQTPKYLVTQMGNDKSIKCEQNLGHDTMYWYKQDSKKFLKIMFSYNNKELIINETVPNRFSPKSPDKAHLNLHINSLELGDSAVYFCASSLSYNEKLLFGSGTQLSVL.

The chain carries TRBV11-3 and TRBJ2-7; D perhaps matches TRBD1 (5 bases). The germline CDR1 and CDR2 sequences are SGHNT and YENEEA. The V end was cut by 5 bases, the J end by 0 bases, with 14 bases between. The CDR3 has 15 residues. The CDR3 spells CASSPVGPYSYEQYF. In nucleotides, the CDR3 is TGTGCCAGCAGCCCCGTGGGGCCCTACTCCTACGAGCAGTACTTC.

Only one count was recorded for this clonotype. The CDR3 spells CASSSESGMSTEAFF. The DNA of the CDR3 is TGCGCCAGCAGCTCTGAGTCCGGGATGAGCACTGAAGCTTTCTTT. The chain recombines TRBV4-3 with TRBJ1-1; D not certain. The CDR3 contains 15 residues. CDR1 is LGHNA, CDR2 YSLEER, per germline. V was pared by 5 bases and J by 4 bases, with 17 bases between.

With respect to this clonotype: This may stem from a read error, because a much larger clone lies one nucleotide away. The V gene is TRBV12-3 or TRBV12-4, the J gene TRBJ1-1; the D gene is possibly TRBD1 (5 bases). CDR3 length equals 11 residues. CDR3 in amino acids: CAGSLGRGAFF. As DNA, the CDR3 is TGTGCCGGCAGTCTTGGGAGGGGAGCTTTCTTT.

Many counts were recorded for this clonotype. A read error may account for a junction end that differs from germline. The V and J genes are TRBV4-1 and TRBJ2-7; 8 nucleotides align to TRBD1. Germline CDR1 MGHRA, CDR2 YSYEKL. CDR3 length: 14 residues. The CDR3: CASSQEIGETGEDF. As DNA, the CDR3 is TGCGCCAGCAGCCAAGAGATCGGCGAGACAGGGGAAGACTTC.

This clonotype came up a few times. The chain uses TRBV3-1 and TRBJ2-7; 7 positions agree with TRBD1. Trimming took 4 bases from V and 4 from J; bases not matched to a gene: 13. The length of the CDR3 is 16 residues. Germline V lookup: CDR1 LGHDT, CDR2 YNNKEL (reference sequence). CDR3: CASSPAARDSLYEQYF. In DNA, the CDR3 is TGTGCCAGCAGCCCAGCCGCCCGGGACAGCCTATACGAGCAGTACTTC.

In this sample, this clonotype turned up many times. CDR3 coding DNA: TGTGCCAGTAACTCATGGGGGGTCAATCAGCCCCAGCATTTT. Protein sequence: CASNSWGVNQPQHF. The J gene is TRBJ1-5, the V gene TRBV19; D is perhaps TRBD1 (5 bases). The germline CDR1 and CDR2 sequences are LNHDA and SQIVND (reference sequence). There are 14 residues in the CDR3. Deletions cut 7 bases from V and 3 bases from J, with 13 bases between.

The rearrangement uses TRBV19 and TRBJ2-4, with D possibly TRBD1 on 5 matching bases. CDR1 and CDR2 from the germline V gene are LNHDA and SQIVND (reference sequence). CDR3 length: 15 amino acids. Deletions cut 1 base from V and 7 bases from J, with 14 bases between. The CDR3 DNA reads TGTGCCAGTAGTATAGTTCCAGGGAAGTTGAACATTCAGTACTTC. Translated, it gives CASSIVPGKLNIQYF.

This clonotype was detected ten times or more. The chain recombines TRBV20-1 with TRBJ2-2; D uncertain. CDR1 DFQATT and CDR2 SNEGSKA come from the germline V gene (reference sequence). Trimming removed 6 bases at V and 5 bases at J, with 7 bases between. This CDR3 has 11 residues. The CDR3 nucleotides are TGCAGTGCGGTCCGGACCGGGGAGCTGTTTTTT. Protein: CSAVRTGELFF.

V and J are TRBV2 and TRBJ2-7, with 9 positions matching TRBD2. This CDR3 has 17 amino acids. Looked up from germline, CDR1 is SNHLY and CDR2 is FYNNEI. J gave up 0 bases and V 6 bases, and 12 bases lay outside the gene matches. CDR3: CASSLMTAGGSSYEQYF. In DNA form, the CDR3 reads TGTGCCAGCAGCCTGATGACAGCGGGAGGAAGCTCCTACGAGCAGTACTTC.

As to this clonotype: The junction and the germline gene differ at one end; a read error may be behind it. The CDR3 sequence is CSARDWENYAQYF. The CDR3 DNA sequence: TGCAGTGCTAGAGATTGGGAGAATTACGCGCAGTACTTC. J is TRBJ2-7 and V is TRBV20-1; a weak D match, TRBD2 (5 bases). The CDR3 totals 13 residues. Germline CDR1 is DFQATT and CDR2 is SNEGSKA (reference sequence).

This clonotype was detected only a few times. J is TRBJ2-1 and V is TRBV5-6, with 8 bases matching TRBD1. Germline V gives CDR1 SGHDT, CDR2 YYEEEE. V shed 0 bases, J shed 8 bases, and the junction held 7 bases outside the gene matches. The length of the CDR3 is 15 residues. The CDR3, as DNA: TGTGCCAGCAGCTTGGCCGGACAGGGTTTCGATGAGCAGTTCTTC. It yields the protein CASSLAGQGFDEQFF.

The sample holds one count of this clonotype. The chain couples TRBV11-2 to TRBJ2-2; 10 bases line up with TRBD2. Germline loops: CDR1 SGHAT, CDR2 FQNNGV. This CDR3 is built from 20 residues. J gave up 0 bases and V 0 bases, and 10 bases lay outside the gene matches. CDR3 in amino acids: CASSLDLAGVAGSNTGELFF. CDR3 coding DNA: TGTGCCAGCAGCTTAGATCTAGCGGGAGTCGCGGGGTCGAACACCGGGGAGCTGTTTTTT.

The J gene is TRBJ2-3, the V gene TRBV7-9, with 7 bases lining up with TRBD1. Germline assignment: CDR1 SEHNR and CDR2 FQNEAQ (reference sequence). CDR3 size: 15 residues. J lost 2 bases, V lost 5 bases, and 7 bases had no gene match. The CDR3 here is CASSHSGTVTDTQYF. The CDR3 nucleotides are TGTGCCAGCAGCCATTCCGGGACAGTCACAGATACGCAGTATTTT.

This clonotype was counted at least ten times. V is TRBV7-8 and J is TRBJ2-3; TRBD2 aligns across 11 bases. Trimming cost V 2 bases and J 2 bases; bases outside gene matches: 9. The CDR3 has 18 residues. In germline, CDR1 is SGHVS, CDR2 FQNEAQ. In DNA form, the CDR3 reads TGTGCCAGCAGCTTACGGCCTAGCGGGGGGCTGACCACAGATACGCAGTATTTT. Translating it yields CASSLRPSGGLTTDTQYF.

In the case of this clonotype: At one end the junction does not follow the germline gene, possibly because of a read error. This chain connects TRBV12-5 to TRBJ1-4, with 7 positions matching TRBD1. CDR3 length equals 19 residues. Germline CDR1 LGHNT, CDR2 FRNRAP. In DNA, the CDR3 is TGTGCTAGTGGTTTGGTAACAGGGGCGGACGCTGCAACTAATGAAAAACTGATTTTT. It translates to CASGLVTGADAATNEKLIF.

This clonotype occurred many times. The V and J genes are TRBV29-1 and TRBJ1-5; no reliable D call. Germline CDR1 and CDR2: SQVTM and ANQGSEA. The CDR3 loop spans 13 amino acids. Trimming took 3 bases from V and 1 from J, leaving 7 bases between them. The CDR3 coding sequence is TGCAGCGTTGAGCAAGGAAGCAATCAGCCCCAGCATTTT. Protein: CSVEQGSNQPQHF.

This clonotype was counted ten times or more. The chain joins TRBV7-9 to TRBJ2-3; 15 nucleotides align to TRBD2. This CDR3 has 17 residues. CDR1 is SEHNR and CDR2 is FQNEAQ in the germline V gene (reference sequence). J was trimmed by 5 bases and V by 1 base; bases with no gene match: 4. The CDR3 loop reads CASSLGLGLAGGDTQYF. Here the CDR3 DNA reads TGTGCCAGCAGCTTAGGACTGGGACTAGCGGGAGGAGATACGCAGTATTTT. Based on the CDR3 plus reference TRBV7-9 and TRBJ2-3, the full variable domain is DTGVSQNPRHKITKRGQNVTFRCDPISEHNRLYWYRQTLGQGPEFLTYFQNEAQLEKSRLLSDRFSAERPKGSFSTLEIQRTEQGDSAMYLCASSLGLGLAGGDTQYFGPGTRLTVL.

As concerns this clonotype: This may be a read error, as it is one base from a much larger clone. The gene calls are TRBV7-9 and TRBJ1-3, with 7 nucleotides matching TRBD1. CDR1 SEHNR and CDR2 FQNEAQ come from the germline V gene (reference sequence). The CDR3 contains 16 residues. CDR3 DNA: TGTGCCAGCAGCTTAGGCGGGACAGACTCTGGAAACACCTTATATTTT. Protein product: CASSLGGTDSGNTLYF.

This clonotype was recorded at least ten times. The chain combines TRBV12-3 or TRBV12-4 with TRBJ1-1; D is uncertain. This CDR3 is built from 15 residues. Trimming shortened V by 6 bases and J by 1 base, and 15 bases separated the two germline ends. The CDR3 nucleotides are TGTGCCAGCAGCTTCGCCGCAGCCTGGAACACTGAAGCTTTCTTT. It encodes CASSFAAAWNTEAFF.

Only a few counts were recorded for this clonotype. The CDR3 spells CASSFSSGRAAYEQYF. CDR3 DNA: TGTGCCAGCAGTTTTAGTAGCGGGAGGGCCGCCTACGAGCAGTACTTC. J is TRBJ2-7 and V is TRBV27; TRBD2 aligns across 11 bases. V dropped 3 bases and J dropped 2; count of bases not matched to a gene: 6. In germline, CDR1 is MNHEY, CDR2 SMNVEV (reference sequence). This CDR3 has 16 amino acids.

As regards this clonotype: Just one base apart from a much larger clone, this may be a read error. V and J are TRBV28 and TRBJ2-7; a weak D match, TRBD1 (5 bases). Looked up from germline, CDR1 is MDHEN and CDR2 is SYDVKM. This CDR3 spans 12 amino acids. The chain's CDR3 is CAGRALGYEQYF. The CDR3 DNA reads TGTGCCGGCAGGGCCTTGGGGTACGAGCAGTACTTC. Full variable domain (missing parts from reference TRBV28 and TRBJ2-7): DVKVTQSSRYLVKRTGEKVFLECVQDMDHENMFWYRQDPGLGLRLIYFSYDVKMKEKGDIPEGYSVSREKKERFSLILESASTNQTSMYLCAGRALGYEQYFGPGTRLTVT.

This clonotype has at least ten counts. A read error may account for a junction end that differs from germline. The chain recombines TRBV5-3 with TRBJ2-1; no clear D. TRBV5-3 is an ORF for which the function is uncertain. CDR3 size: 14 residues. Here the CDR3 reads CASSLESSYNEQFF. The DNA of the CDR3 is TGTGCCAGCAGCTTGGAGTCTTCCTACAATGAGCAGTTCTTC.